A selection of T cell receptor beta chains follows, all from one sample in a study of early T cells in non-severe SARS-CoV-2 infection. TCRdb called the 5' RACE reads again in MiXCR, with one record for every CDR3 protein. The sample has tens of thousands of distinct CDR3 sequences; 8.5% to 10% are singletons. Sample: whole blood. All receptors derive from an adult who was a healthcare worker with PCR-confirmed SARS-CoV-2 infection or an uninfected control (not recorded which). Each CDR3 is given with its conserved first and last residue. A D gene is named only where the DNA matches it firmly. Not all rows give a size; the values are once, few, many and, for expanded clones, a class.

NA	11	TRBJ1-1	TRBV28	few	CASSLGTEAFF	TGTGCCAGCAGTTTGGGGACTGAAGCTTTCTTT
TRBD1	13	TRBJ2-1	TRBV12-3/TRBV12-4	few	CASSQRQGNEQFF	TGTGCCAGCAGTCAACGACAGGGAAATGAGCAGTTCTTC
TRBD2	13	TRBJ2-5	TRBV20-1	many	CSATPGTSETQYF	TGCAGTGCTACCCCCGGGACTAGCGAGACCCAGTACTTC
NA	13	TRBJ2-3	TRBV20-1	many	CSVIADSTDTQYF	TGCAGTGTTATAGCGGACTCCACAGATACGCAGTATTTT
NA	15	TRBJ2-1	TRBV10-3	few	CAISPLASSYNEQFF	TGTGCCATCAGCCCTCTAGCAAGCTCCTACAATGAGCAGTTCTTC
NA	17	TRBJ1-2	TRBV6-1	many	CASSKPLTGTMSYGYTF	TGTGCCAGCAGCAAACCCCTTACAGGGACAATGAGCTATGGCTACACCTTC
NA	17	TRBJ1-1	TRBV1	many	CTSSQEGTGAVNTEAFF	TGCACCAGCAGCCAAGAAGGGACAGGGGCGGTGAACACTGAAGCTTTCTTT
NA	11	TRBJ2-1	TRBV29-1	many	CSEIAGYEQFF	TGCAGCGAAATTGCGGGCTATGAGCAGTTCTTC
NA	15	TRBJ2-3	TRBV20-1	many	CSAELDSRAPDTQYF	TGCAGTGCTGAGTTAGATTCGAGGGCGCCAGATACGCAGTATTTT
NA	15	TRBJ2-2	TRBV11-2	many	CASSLLLTNTGELFF	TGTGCCAGCAGCTTACTACTGACAAACACCGGGGAGCTGTTTTTT
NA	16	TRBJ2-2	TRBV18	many	CASSPKSQGDTGELFF	TGTGCCAGCTCACCAAAATCACAGGGTGACACCGGGGAGCTGTTTTTT
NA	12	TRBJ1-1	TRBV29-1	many	CSSEKSNTEAFF	TGCAGCTCTGAAAAATCGAACACTGAAGCTTTCTTT
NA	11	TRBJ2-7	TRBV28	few	CASSLESEQYF	TGTGCCAGCAGTTTGGAGAGCGAGCAGTACTTC
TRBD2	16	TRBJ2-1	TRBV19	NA	CASSISVAGGYNEQFF	TGTGCCAGTAGTATCTCTGTTGCGGGGGGCTACAATGAGCAGTTCTTC
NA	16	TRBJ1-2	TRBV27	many	CASSLSISQFHYGYTF	TGTGCCAGCAGTTTATCGATTTCACAGTTCCACTATGGCTACACCTTC
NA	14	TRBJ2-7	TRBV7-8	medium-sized	CASSLAGGTYEQYF	TGTGCCAGCAGCTTAGCGGGCGGGACCTACGAGCAGTACTTC
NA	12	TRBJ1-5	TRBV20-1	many	CSAREGDQPQHF	TGCAGTGCTAGAGAAGGTGATCAGCCCCAGCATTTT
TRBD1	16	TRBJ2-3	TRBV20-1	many	CSASRPPGQGADTQYF	TGCAGTGCTAGTAGGCCACCGGGACAGGGGGCAGATACGCAGTATTTT
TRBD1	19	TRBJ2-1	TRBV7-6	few	CASSFKAPDRVSLHNEQFF	TGTGCCAGCAGCTTTAAGGCGCCCGACAGGGTCTCGCTTCACAATGAGCAGTTCTTC
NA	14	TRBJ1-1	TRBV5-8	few	CASSLKGRSTEAFF	TGTGCCAGCAGCTTGAAGGGTCGGAGCACTGAAGCTTTCTTT
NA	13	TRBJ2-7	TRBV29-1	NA	CSVEGPGAYEQYF	TGCAGCGTTGAGGGTCCGGGGGCCTACGAGCAGTACTTC
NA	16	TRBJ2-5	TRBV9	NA	CASSVDGNPAIETQYF	TGTGCCAGCAGCGTAGATGGCAACCCCGCCATTGAGACCCAGTACTTC
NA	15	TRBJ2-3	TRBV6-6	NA	CASSYSNPDTDTQYF	TGTGCCAGCAGTTACTCGAATCCAGACACAGATACGCAGTATTTT
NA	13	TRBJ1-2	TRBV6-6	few	CASSYSISNGYTF	TGTGCCAGCAGTTACTCGATTTCGAATGGCTACACCTTC
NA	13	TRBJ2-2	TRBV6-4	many	CASSESILGELFF	TGTGCCAGCAGTGAAAGTATTCTCGGGGAGCTGTTTTTT
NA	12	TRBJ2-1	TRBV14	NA	CASSQDWGEQFF	TGTGCCAGCAGCCAAGATTGGGGAGAGCAGTTCTTC
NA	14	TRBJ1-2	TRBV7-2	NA	CASSPRGPTYGYTF	TGTGCCAGCAGCCCCCGAGGACCCACCTATGGCTACACCTTC
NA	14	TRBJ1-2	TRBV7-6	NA	CASSLLGQDYGYTF	TGTGCCAGCAGCTTATTGGGGCAGGACTATGGCTACACCTTC
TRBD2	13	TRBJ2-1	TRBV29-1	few	CSASGGIYNEQFF	TGCAGCGCCAGCGGGGGGATCTACAATGAGCAGTTCTTC
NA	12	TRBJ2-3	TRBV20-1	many	CSARVPLKTQYF	TGCAGTGCTAGAGTCCCACTGAAAACGCAGTATTTT
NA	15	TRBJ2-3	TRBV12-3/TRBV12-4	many	CASSLDGHSGDTQYF	TGTGCCAGCAGCCTAGATGGGCACAGCGGGGATACGCAGTATTTT
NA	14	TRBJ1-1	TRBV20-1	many	CSARVPQANTEAFF	TGCAGTGCTAGAGTACCACAGGCGAACACTGAAGCTTTCTTT
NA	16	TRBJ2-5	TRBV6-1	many	CASSESGGAPGATQYF	TGTGCCAGCAGTGAAAGTGGCGGGGCACCCGGTGCGACCCAGTACTTC
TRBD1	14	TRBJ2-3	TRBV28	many	CASRGGQGSHTQYF	TGTGCCAGCAGGGGAGGACAGGGTTCACATACGCAGTATTTT
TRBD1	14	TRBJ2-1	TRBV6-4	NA	CASSAGQGADEQFF	TGTGCCAGCAGCGCCGGACAGGGGGCGGATGAGCAGTTCTTC
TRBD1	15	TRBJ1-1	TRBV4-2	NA	CASSQEDRDRTEAFF	TGTGCCAGCAGCCAAGAGGACAGGGATCGGACTGAAGCTTTCTTT
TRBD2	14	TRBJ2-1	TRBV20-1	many	CSARVLAGSGEQFF	TGCAGTGCTAGAGTACTAGCGGGGTCTGGTGAGCAGTTCTTC
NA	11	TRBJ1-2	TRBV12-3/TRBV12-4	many	CASGTASGYTF	TGTGCCAGTGGTACGGCAAGCGGCTACACCTTC
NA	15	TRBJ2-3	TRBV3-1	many	CASSQDRGRTDTQYF	TGTGCCAGCAGCCAAGATCGAGGACGCACAGATACGCAGTATTTT
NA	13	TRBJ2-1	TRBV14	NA	CASSPTGRNEQFF	TGTGCCAGCAGCCCCACAGGGAGGAATGAGCAGTTCTTC
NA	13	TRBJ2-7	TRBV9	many	CASSVGGKYEQYF	TGTGCCAGCAGCGTAGGGGGCAAATACGAGCAGTACTTC
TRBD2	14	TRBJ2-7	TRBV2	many	CASSEGGGAYEQYF	TGTGCCAGCAGTGAAGGCGGGGGGGCCTACGAGCAGTACTTC
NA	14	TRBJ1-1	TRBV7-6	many	CASSLEAQNTEAFF	TGTGCCAGCAGCTTAGAGGCCCAGAACACTGAAGCTTTCTTT
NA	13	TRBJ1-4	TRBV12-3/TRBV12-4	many	CASLDEGDEKLFF	TGTGCCAGCCTTGACGAGGGGGATGAAAAACTGTTTTTT
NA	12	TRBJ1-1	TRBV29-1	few	CSVDEGRRIAFF	TGCAGCGTTGACGAGGGGCGCAGAATTGCTTTCTTT
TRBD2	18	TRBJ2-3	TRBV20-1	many	CSAAGLAGGPGGTDTQYF	TGCAGTGCTGCCGGACTAGCGGGGGGCCCAGGTGGCACAGATACGCAGTATTTT
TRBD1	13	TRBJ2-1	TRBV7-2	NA	CASSGTGYNEQFF	TGTGCCAGCAGCGGGACAGGCTACAATGAGCAGTTCTTC
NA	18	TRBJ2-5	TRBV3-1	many	CASSQDIGTAGYQETQYF	TGTGCCAGCAGCCAAGATATTGGAACGGCGGGATACCAAGAGACCCAGTACTTC
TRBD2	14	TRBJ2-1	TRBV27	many	CASSLLVAGHEQFF	TGTGCCAGCAGTTTGTTGGTAGCGGGGCATGAGCAGTTCTTC
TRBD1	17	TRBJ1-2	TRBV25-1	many	CASSDSGPTGIIYGYTF	TGTGCCAGCAGTGATTCAGGGCCGACAGGGATTATCTATGGCTACACCTTC
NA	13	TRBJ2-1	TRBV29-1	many	CSSWRAETNEQFF	TGCAGCTCTTGGCGGGCAGAGACCAATGAGCAGTTCTTC
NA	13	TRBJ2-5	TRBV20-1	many	CSASILEQETQYF	TGCAGTGCTAGTATACTAGAACAAGAGACCCAGTACTTC
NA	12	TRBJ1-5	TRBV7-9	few	CASPGENQPQHF	TGTGCCAGCCCGGGGGAGAATCAGCCCCAGCATTTT
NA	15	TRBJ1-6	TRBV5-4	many	CASSLDPGEGSPLHF	TGTGCCAGCAGCTTGGATCCAGGGGAGGGATCACCCCTCCACTTT